These T cell receptor beta chains were read from a single sample in a study of tumor and adjacent non-tumor tissue in lung cancer. MiXCR was run by TCRdb on the multiplex PCR reads, yielding one entry per CDR3 protein. This table holds 55,000 to 70,000 distinct CDR3 sequences, roughly three fifths found once. The sample was lung tumor tissue. These receptors were collected from a man aged 50 or older with non-small cell lung cancer. The CDR3 runs from the conserved cysteine through the conserved F or W. The order of the fields is V gene, clone size, J gene, CDR3 protein. Not every row has a clone size; where given, it reads once, few, many or a size class.

V gene: TRBV20-1
clone size: -
J gene: TRBJ2-2
CDR3 protein: CSARGGANTGELFF

V gene: TRBV29-1
clone size: -
J gene: TRBJ2-3
CDR3 protein: CSVGLSTDTQYF

V gene: TRBV28
clone size: -
J gene: TRBJ2-1
CDR3 protein: CASSKLAGDNEQFF

V gene: TRBV12-3/TRBV12-4
clone size: -
J gene: TRBJ2-3
CDR3 protein: CVSSFRLGEGPQYF

V gene: TRBV28
clone size: few
J gene: TRBJ1-1
CDR3 protein: CASKVAVVRYTEAFF

V gene: TRBV5-4
clone size: once
J gene: TRBJ1-6
CDR3 protein: CASSTQGQGEPPLQF

V gene: TRBV7-9
clone size: medium-sized
J gene: TRBJ1-4
CDR3 protein: CASSTGVASTNEKLFF

V gene: TRBV11-2
clone size: hyperexpanded
J gene: TRBJ1-6
CDR3 protein: CASSFSGHNYNSPLHF

V gene: TRBV2
clone size: -
J gene: TRBJ2-1
CDR3 protein: CASRDIRNEQFF

V gene: TRBV6-1
clone size: -
J gene: TRBJ1-6
CDR3 protein: CAIISGDRGNNSPLHF

V gene: TRBV28
clone size: -
J gene: TRBJ1-5
CDR3 protein: CASSLSLRRVEPQRF

V gene: TRBV28
clone size: many
J gene: TRBJ2-7
CDR3 protein: CASSSLGDMSYEQYF

V gene: TRBV28
clone size: -
J gene: TRBJ1-1
CDR3 protein: CASSWDRADTEAFF

V gene: TRBV29-1
clone size: many
J gene: TRBJ1-1
CDR3 protein: CSVVPRLSFTEAFF

V gene: TRBV15
clone size: -
J gene: TRBJ2-7
CDR3 protein: CATSRDRPRQFGEQYF

V gene: TRBV28
clone size: -
J gene: TRBJ1-1
CDR3 protein: CASSFPRGQGYASF

V gene: TRBV2
clone size: few
J gene: TRBJ1-2
CDR3 protein: CASSGQGSGYTF

V gene: TRBV12-3/TRBV12-4
clone size: -
J gene: TRBJ2-7
CDR3 protein: CASSFPWPGEQYF

V gene: TRBV6-1
clone size: -
J gene: TRBJ1-5
CDR3 protein: CASKGGGAGNQPQHF

V gene: TRBV29-1
clone size: medium-sized
J gene: TRBJ2-2
CDR3 protein: CSVSRGLNGELFF

V gene: TRBV21-1
clone size: -
J gene: TRBJ1-6
CDR3 protein: CASSVQGAGNSPIHF

V gene: TRBV12-5
clone size: many
J gene: TRBJ1-5
CDR3 protein: CASGHDGGQGASNQPQHF

V gene: TRBV4-2
clone size: -
J gene: TRBJ2-5
CDR3 protein: CANSQEPNGHETQYF

V gene: TRBV4-1
clone size: -
J gene: TRBJ2-7
CDR3 protein: CASSQSPLGTGYEQYF

V gene: TRBV7-9
clone size: -
J gene: TRBJ2-1
CDR3 protein: CASSDSGRAYNEQFF

V gene: TRBV28
clone size: -
J gene: TRBJ2-1
CDR3 protein: CANSPQMGNEQFF

V gene: TRBV4-2
clone size: -
J gene: TRBJ2-1
CDR3 protein: CASTQEEGSRYNEQFF

V gene: TRBV7-2
clone size: -
J gene: TRBJ2-7
CDR3 protein: CPSSPGFSRHYERYF

V gene: TRBV6-6
clone size: many
J gene: TRBJ2-5
CDR3 protein: CASSKLGSETQYF

V gene: TRBV30
clone size: -
J gene: TRBJ1-2
CDR3 protein: CAWSRDSNSYGYTF

V gene: TRBV29-1
clone size: -
J gene: TRBJ2-5
CDR3 protein: CSVDGTSVQETQHF

V gene: TRBV4-1
clone size: -
J gene: TRBJ2-3
CDR3 protein: CASSQMGLMGDTQYF

V gene: TRBV11-3
clone size: -
J gene: TRBJ2-2
CDR3 protein: CASSPDMQGGGLFF

V gene: TRBV29-1
clone size: few
J gene: TRBJ2-5
CDR3 protein: CSVDRGSLETQYF

V gene: TRBV5-1
clone size: many
J gene: TRBJ2-7
CDR3 protein: CASSRLQDPYEQYF

V gene: TRBV28
clone size: -
J gene: TRBJ2-3
CDR3 protein: CASRDRDARTDTQYF

V gene: TRBV11-3
clone size: -
J gene: TRBJ2-1
CDR3 protein: CASSIGPDGGNEQFF

V gene: TRBV5-5
clone size: -
J gene: TRBJ1-2
CDR3 protein: CTSSLEGTGRRIF

V gene: TRBV11-3
clone size: few
J gene: TRBJ2-3
CDR3 protein: CASSVQGEDTQYF

V gene: TRBV5-4
clone size: many
J gene: TRBJ2-1
CDR3 protein: CASRRSGRGEQFF

V gene: TRBV20-1
clone size: few
J gene: TRBJ2-3
CDR3 protein: CSAGTSGRARAQYF

V gene: TRBV5-1
clone size: few
J gene: TRBJ2-7
CDR3 protein: CASSPGQTYEQYF

V gene: TRBV11-2
clone size: once
J gene: TRBJ2-3
CDR3 protein: CASGLVGEQADTQYF

V gene: TRBV11-2
clone size: -
J gene: TRBJ2-3
CDR3 protein: CASRSRGFQVPDTQYF

V gene: TRBV28
clone size: -
J gene: TRBJ2-1
CDR3 protein: CASSFTFYNEQFF

V gene: TRBV5-5
clone size: -
J gene: TRBJ2-3
CDR3 protein: CASSLVALAGALDAQYF

V gene: TRBV6-6
clone size: -
J gene: TRBJ1-2
CDR3 protein: CTSSDSGEWYGYTF